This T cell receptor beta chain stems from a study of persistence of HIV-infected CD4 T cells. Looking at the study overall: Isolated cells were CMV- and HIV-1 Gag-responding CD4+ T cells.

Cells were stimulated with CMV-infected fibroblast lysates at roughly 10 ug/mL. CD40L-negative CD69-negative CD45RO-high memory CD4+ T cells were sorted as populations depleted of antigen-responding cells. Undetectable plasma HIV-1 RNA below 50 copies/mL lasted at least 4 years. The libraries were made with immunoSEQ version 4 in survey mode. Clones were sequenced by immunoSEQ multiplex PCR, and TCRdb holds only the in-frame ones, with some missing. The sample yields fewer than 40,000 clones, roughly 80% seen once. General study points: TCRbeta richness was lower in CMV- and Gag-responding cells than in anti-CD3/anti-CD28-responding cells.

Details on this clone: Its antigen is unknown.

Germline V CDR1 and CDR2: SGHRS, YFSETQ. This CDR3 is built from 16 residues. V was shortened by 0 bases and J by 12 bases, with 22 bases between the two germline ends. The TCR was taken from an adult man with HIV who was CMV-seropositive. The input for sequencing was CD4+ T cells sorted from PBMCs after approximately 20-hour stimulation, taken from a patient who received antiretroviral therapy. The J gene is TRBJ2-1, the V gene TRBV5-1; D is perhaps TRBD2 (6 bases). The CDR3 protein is CASSLGGEATRTRQFF. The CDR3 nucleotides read TGCGCCAGCAGCTTGGGGGGGGAAGCTACGCGAACCCGGCAGTTCTTC. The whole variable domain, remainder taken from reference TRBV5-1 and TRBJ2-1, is KAGVTQTPRYLIKTRGQQVTLSCSPISGHRSVSWYQQTPGQGLQFLFEYFSETQRNKGNFPGRFSGRQFSNSRSEMNVSTLELGDSALYLCASSLGGEATRTRQFFGPGTRLTVL.